The text below deals with one T cell receptor beta chain. Its antigen is currently unknown. Everyone who donated was a healthy bone marrow donor. Donors were nominally healthy when sampled, though unrecorded immune exposures were likely. CDR1 is GTSNPN, CDR2 SVGIG, per germline (reference sequence). V lost 6 bases to trimming and J lost 0 bases, with 9 bases between them. The CDR3 extends over 12 amino acids. The sample belongs to a study of cytomegalovirus exposure and HLA in healthy donors. Overall study findings and caveats: Reports credit the classifier with highly specific, highly sensitive diagnosis of cytomegalovirus status. TCR beta V- and J-gene trimming, according to a later analysis, was linked to a missense DCLRE1C variant.

The PCR had 60 Vbeta and 13 Jbeta primers. The table came from immunoSEQ multiplex PCR; TCRdb's copy has only in-frame clones and leaves some out. This repertoire shows more than 150,000 clones, about 79% found once; its top ten account for around 1.2%. The sample was PBMCs. The chain couples TRBV30 to TRBJ2-7; D not resolved. This TCR was sampled from a girl aged 2-10 years in good health and CMV-seropositive. DNA for the CDR3: TGTGCCTGCACCCAGGTCTCCTACGAGCAGTACTTC. This sequence encodes CACTQVSYEQYF.